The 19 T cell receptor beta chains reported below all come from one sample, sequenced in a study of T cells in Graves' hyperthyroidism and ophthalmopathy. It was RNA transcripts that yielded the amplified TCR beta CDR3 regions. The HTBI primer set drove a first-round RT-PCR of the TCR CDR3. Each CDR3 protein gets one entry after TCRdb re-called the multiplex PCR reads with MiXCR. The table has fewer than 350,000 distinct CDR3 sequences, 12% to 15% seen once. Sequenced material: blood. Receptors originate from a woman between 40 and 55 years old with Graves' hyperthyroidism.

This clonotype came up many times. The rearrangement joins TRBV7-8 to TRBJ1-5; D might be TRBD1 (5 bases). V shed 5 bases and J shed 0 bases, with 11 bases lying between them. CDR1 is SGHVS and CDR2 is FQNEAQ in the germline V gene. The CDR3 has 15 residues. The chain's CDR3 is CASSEGQISNQPQHF. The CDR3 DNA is TGTGCCAGCAGCGAGGGGCAGATTAGCAATCAGCCCCAGCATTTT.

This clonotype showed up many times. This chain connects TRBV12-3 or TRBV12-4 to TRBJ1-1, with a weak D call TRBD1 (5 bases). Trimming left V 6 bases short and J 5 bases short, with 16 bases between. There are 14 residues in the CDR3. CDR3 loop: CASRKPGGGTEAFF. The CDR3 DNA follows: TGTGCCAGCAGAAAACCCGGGGGTGGGACTGAAGCTTTCTTT.

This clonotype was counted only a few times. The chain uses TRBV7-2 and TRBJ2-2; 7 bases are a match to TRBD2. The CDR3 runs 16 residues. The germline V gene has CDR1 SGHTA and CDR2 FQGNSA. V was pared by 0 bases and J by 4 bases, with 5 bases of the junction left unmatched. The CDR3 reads CASSLAAGRGTGELFF. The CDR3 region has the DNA TGTGCCAGCAGCTTAGCGGCGGGGAGGGGCACCGGGGAGCTGTTTTTT.

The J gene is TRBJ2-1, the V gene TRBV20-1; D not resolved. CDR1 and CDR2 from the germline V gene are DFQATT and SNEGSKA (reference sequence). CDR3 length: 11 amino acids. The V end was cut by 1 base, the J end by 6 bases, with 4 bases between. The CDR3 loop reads CSARGVNEQFF. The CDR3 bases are TGCAGTGCTAGAGGCGTCAATGAGCAGTTCTTC.

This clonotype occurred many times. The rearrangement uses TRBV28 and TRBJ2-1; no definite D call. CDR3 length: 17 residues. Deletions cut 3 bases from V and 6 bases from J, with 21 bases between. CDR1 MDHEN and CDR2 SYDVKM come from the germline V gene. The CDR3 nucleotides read TGTGCCAGCAGTTTGCTCAGCCTTCTTTCTCTAATCAATGAGCAGTTCTTC. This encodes CASSLLSLLSLINEQFF.

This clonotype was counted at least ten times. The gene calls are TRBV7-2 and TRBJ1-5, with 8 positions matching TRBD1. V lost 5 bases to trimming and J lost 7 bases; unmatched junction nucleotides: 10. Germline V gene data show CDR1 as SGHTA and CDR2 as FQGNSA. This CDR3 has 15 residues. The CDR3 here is CASSTGQGNWQPQHF. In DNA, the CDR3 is TGTGCCAGCAGCACCGGACAGGGTAACTGGCAGCCCCAGCATTTT.

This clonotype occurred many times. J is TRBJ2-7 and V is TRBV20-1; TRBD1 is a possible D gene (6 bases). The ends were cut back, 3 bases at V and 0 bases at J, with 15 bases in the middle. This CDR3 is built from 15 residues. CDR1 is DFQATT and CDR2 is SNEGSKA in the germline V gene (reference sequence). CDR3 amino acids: CSASFDRPTSYEQYF. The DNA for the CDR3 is TGCAGTGCTAGTTTTGACAGGCCGACCTCCTACGAGCAGTACTTC.

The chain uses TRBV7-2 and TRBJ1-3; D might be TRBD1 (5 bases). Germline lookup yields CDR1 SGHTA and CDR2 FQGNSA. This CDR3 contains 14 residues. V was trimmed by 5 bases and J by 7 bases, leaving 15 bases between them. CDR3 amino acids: CASSPDSAANTIYF. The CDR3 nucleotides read TGTGCCAGCAGCCCCGACAGTGCCGCCAACACCATATATTTT.

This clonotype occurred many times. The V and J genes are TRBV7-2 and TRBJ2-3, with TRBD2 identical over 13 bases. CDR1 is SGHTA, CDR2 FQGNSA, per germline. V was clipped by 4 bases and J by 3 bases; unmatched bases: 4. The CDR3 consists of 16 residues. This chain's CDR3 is CASSWRLAGGTDTQYF. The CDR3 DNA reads TGTGCCAGCAGCTGGCGACTAGCGGGAGGTACAGATACGCAGTATTTT. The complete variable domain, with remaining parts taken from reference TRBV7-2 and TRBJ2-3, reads GAGVSQSPSNKVTEKGKDVELRCDPISGHTALYWYRQSLGQGLEFLIYFQGNSAPDKSGLPSDRFSAERTGGSVSTLTIQRTQQEDSAVYLCASSWRLAGGTDTQYFGPGTRLTVL.

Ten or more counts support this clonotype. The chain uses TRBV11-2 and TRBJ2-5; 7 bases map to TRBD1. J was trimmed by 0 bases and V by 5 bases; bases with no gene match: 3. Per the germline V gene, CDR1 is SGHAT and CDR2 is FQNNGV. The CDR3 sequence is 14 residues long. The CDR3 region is CASSRGTDQETQYF. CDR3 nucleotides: TGTGCCAGCAGCAGAGGGACAGACCAAGAGACCCAGTACTTC.

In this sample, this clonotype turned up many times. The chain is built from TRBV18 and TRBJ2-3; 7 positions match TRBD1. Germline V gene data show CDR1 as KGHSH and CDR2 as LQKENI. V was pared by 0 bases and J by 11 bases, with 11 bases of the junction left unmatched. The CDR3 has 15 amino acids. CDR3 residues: CASSPPGQTRFRQYF. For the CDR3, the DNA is TGTGCCAGCTCACCACCGGGACAGACCCGGTTTAGGCAGTATTTT.

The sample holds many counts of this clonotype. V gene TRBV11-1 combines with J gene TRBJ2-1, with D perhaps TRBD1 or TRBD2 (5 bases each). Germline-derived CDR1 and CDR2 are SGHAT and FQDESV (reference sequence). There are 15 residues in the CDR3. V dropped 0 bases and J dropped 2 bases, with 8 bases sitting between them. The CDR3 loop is CASSLAGTAYNEQFF. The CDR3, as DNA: TGTGCCAGCAGCTTAGCAGGGACCGCCTACAATGAGCAGTTCTTC.

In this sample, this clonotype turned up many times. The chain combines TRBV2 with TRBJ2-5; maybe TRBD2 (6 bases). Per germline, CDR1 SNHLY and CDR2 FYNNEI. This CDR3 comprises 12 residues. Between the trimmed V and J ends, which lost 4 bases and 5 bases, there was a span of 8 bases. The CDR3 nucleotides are TGTGCCAGCAGTGCGGGGAGGGAGACCCAGTACTTC. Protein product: CASSAGRETQYF.

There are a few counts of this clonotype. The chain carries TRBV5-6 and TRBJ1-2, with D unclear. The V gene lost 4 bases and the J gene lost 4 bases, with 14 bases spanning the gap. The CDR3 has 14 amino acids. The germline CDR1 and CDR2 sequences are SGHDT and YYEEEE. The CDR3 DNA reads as TGTGCCAGCAGCGGGTTCTTTAGCCCCTATGGCTACACCTTC. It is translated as CASSGFFSPYGYTF.

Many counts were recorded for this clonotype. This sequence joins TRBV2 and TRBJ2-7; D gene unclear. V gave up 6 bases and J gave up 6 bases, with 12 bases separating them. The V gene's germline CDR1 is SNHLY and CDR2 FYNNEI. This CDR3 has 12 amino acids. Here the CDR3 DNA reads TGTGCCAGCAGGCTGATCTCGGGCGAGCAGTACTTC. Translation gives CASRLISGEQYF.

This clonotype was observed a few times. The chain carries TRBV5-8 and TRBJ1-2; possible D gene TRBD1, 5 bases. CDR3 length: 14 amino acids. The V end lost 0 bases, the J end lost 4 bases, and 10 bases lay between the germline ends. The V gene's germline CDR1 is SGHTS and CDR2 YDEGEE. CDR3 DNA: TGTGCCAGCAGCTTGGGACAGACCCTCTATGGCTACACCTTC. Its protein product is CASSLGQTLYGYTF.

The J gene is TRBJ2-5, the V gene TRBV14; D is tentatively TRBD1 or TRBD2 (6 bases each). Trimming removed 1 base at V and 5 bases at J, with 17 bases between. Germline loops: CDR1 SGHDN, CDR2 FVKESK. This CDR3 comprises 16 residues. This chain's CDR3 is CASSQAEGGPEETQYF. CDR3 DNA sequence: TGTGCCAGCAGCCAAGCGGAGGGGGGCCCGGAGGAGACCCAGTACTTC.

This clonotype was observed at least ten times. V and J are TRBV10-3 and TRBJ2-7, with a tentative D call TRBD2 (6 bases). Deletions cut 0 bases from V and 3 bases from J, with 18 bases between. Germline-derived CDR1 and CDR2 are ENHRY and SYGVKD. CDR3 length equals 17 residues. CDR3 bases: TGTGCCATCAGTGAGTCGAAGGGTCCAGGCGGGAACTACGAGCAGTACTTC. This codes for CAISESKGPGGNYEQYF.

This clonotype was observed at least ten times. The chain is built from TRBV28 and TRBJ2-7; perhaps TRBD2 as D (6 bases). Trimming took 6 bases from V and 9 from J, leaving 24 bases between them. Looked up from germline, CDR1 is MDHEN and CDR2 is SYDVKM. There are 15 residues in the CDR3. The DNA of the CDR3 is TGTGCCAGCAGCTTTAAGTTAGGGAGGTGGGCATGGCAGTACTTC. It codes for CASSFKLGRWAWQYF.